This TCR beta chain was sequenced during a study of radiotherapy plus CTLA-4 blockade in lung cancer. General study findings and limits: Among blood TCR repertoires after radiotherapy plus ipilimumab, tumor-derived clones expanded. According to reports, early shifts in blood T cell clones, alongside interferon-beta, forecast response most accurately.

Generated by immunoSEQ multiplex PCR, the TCRdb table keeps only in-frame clones and is missing some. The table has about 98,000 clones, roughly 88% seen once. In the case of this clone: Its antigen is not known.

The CDR3 runs 15 residues. Germline values: CDR1 MNHEY, CDR2 SVGAGI. J gave up 2 bases and V 0 bases, and 3 bases lay outside the gene matches. The chain uses TRBV6-5 and TRBJ1-1; TRBD1 matches 7 bases. The sequencing used peripheral blood, collected from a patient treated with radiotherapy plus ipilimumab. This sequence was found in a human donor with non-small cell lung cancer that progressed on radiotherapy plus ipilimumab. The CDR3 is CASSYSGTANTEAFF. CDR3 bases: TGTGCCAGCAGTTACTCCGGGACAGCTAACACTGAAGCTTTCTTT.